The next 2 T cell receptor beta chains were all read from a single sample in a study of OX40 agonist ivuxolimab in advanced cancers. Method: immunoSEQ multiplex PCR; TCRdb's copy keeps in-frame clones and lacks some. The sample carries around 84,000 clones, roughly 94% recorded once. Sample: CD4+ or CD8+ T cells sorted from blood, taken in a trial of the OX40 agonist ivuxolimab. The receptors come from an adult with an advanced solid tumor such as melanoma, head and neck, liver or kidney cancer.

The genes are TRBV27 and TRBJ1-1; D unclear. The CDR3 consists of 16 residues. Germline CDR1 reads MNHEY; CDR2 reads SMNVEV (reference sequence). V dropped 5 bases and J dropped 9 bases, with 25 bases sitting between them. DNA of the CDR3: TGTGCCAGCAGTACCCCCTGGGGAGAGAGACCAAACCAAGCTTTCTTT. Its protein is CASSTPWGERPNQAFF.

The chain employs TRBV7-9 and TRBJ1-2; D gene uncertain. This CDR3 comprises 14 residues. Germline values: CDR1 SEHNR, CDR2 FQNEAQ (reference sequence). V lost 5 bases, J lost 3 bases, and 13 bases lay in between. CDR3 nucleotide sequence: TGTGCCAGCAGCGGGGAACGAAGACACTATGGCTACACCTTC. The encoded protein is CASSGERRHYGYTF.